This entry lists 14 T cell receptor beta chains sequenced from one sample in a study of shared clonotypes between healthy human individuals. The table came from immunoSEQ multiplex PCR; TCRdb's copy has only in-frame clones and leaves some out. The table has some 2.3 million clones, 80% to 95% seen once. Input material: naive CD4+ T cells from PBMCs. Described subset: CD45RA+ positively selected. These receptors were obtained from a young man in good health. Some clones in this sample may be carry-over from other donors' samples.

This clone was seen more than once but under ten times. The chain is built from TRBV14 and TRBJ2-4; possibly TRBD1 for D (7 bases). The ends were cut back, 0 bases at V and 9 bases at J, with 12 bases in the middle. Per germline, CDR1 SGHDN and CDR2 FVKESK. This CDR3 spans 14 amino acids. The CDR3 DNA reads TGTGCCAGCAGCCAAGATGCCAGGGGGGTCATTCAGTACTTC. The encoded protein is CASSQDARGVIQYF. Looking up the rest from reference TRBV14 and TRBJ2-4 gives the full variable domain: EAGVTQFPSHSVIEKGQTVTLRCDPISGHDNLYWYRRVMGKEIKFLLHFVKESKQDESGMPNNRFLAERTGGTYSTLKVQPAELEDSGVYFCASSQDARGVIQYFGAGTRLSVL.

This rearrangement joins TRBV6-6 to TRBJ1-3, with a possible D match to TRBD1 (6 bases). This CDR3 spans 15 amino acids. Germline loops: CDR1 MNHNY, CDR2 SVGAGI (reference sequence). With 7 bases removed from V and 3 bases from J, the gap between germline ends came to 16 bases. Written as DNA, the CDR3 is TGTGCCAGCATTAACCCAGGGGAGCGTGGAAACACCATATATTTT. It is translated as CASINPGERGNTIYF.

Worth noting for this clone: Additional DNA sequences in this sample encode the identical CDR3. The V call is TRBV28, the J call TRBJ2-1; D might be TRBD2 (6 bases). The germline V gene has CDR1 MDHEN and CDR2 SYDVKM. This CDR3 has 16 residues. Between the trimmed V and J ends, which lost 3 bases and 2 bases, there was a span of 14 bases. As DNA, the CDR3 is TGTGCCAGCAGTTTTGTCGCGGGACGGACCTACAATGAGCAGTTCTTC. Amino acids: CASSFVAGRTYNEQFF.

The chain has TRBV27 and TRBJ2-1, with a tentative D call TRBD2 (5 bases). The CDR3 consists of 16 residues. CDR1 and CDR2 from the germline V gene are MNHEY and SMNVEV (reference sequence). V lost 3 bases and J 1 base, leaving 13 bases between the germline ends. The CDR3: CASSLTRRGSYNEQFF. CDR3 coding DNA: TGTGCCAGCAGTTTGACCCGACGGGGTTCCTACAATGAGCAGTTCTTC.

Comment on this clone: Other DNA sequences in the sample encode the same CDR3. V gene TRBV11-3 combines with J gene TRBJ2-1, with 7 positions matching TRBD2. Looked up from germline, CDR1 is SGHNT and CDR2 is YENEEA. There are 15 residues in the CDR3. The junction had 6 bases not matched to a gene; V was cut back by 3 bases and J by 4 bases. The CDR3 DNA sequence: TGTGCCAGCAGCTTTGGTCTAGCGGATTACAATGAGCAGTTCTTC. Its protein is CASSFGLADYNEQFF. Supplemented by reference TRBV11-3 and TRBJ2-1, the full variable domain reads EAGVVQSPRYKIIEKKQPVAFWCNPISGHNTLYWYLQNLGQGPELLIRYENEEAVDDSQLPKDRFSAERLKGVDSTLKIQPAELGDSAVYLCASSFGLADYNEQFFGPGTRLTVL.

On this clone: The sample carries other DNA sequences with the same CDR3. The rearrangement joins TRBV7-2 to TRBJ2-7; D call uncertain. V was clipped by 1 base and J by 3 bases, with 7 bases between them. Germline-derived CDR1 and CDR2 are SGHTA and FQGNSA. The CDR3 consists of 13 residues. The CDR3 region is CASSLGQIYEQYF. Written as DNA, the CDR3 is TGTGCCAGCAGCTTAGGGCAGATCTACGAGCAGTACTTC.

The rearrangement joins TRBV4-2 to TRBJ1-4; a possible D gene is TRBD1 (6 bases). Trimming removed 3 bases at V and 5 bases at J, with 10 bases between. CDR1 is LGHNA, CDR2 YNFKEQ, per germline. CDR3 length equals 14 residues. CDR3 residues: CASSQDSLNEKLFF. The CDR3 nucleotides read TGTGCCAGCAGCCAGGACAGCCTGAATGAAAAACTGTTTTTT.

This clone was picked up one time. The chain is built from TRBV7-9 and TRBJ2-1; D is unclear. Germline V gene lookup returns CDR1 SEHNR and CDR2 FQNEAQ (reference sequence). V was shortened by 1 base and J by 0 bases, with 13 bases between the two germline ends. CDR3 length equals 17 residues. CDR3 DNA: TGTGCCAGCAGCTTAGGAGTAGGTGTCGGCTCCTACAATGAGCAGTTCTTC. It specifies CASSLGVGVGSYNEQFF.

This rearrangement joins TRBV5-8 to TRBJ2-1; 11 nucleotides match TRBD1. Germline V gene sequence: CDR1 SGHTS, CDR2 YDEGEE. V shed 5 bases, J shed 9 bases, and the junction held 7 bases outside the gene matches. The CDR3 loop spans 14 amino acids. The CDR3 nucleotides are TGTGCCAGCAGATCGGACAGGGGGCAGGGTGAGCAGTTCTTC. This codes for CASRSDRGQGEQFF.

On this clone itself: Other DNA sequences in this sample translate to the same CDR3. The CDR3 nucleotides are TGCAGCGTTGAGGGGAGACAGGGCCCGTATGGCTACACCTTC. The encoded protein is CSVEGRQGPYGYTF. The gene calls are TRBV29-1 and TRBJ1-2; 7 bases are shared with TRBD1. Germline V CDR1 and CDR2: SQVTM, ANQGSEA. Trimming cost V 3 bases and J 5 bases; bases outside gene matches: 9. This CDR3 comprises 14 residues.

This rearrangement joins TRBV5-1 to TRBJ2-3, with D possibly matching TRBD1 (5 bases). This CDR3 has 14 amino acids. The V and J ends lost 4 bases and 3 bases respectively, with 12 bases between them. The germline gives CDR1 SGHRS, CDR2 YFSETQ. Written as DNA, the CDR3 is TGCGCCAGCAGCACCGGCGACAGTACAGATACGCAGTATTTT. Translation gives CASSTGDSTDTQYF. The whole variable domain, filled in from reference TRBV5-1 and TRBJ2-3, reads KAGVTQTPRYLIKTRGQQVTLSCSPISGHRSVSWYQQTPGQGLQFLFEYFSETQRNKGNFPGRFSGRQFSNSRSEMNVSTLELGDSALYLCASSTGDSTDTQYFGPGTRLTVL.

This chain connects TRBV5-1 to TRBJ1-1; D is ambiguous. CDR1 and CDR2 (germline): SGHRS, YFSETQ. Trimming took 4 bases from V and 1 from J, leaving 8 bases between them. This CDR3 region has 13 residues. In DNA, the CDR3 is TGCGCCAGCAGCCCGACGACGAACACTGAAGCTTTCTTT. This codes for CASSPTTNTEAFF.

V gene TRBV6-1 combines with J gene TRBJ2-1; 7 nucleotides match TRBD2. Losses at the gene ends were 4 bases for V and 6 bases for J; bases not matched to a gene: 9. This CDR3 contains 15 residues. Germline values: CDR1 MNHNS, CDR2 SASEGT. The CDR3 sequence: CASSGGASGGNEQFF. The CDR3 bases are TGTGCCAGCAGTGGAGGGGCTAGCGGAGGCAATGAGCAGTTCTTC.

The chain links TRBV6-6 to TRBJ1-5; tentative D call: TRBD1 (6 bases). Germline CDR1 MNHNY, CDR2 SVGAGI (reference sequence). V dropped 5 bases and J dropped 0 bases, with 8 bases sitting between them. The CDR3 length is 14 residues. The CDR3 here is CASSNRASNQPQHF. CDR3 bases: TGTGCCAGCAGTAACAGGGCTAGCAATCAGCCCCAGCATTTT.